This T cell receptor beta chain was captured in a study of blood T cell repertoires in COVID-19. About the research overall: The United States, Italy and Spain supplied acute and convalescent COVID-19 samples. From T cells, B-cell-depleted T cells, or PBMCs came the material, which was cDNA or gDNA.

In the original processing: Counts of nucleated cells, estimated from reference gene primer amplification, were obtained. This table comes from immunoSEQ multiplex PCR, and its TCRdb copy is limited to in-frame clones, with some not included. V, J and clone size are taken as reported in that table, and D and trimming were inferred from the DNA itself. The sample lists approximately 200,000 clones; about 84% were seen once. This CDR3 has 14 amino acids. Germline V gene lookup returns CDR1 SGHNT and CDR2 YENEEA. Trimming removed 5 bases from V and 9 bases from J; junction bases left unmatched: 8. Categorization into cohorts depended on clinical history that participants reported.

Sequencing used PBMCs or T cells enriched from blood (not recorded which). This receptor was identified in a woman aged 40 to 50 with acute COVID-19. The chain recombines TRBV11-3 with TRBJ2-2; 8 bases are a match to TRBD2. The chain's CDR3 is CASSRLAGGRELFF. The CDR3 coding sequence is TGTGCCAGCAGCCGGCTAGCGGGCGGGCGGGAGCTGTTTTTT.